The 27 T cell receptor beta chains below all came from one sample that was sequenced in a study of molecular identifiers for immune sequencing clone quantification. MiXCR was run by TCRdb on the PCR reads, yielding one entry per CDR3 protein. The top ten clones hold around 0.78% of a sample with 490,000 or so distinct CDR3 sequences, 25% of them seen once. Sequencing was performed on naive CD8+ T cells from blood, with Jurkat cell RNA spiked in. The subset: FACS-sorted CD8+CD4-CCR7+CD45RA+ naive T cells. Source of these receptors: a human donor in good health. Some libraries in this study had Jurkat cell RNA spiked in.

The CDR3 bases are TGCAGTGCTAGAGATTCTAGCGGGGTGCCCTACGAGCAGTACTTC. Protein product: CSARDSSGVPYEQYF. The gene calls are TRBV20-1 and TRBJ2-7; 9 bases are shared with TRBD2. Germline loops: CDR1 DFQATT, CDR2 SNEGSKA (reference sequence). The J segment lost 2 bases and the V segment lost 0 bases, leaving 5 bases of the junction unmatched. The CDR3 contains 15 residues.

This clonotype was picked up many times. The V and J genes are TRBV29-1 and TRBJ2-7, with TRBD1 as a possible D gene (6 bases). Germline CDR1 and CDR2: SQVTM and ANQGSEA. The CDR3 extends over 13 amino acids. The V end lost 7 bases, the J end lost 6 bases, and 19 bases lay between the germline ends. The CDR3 region has the DNA TGCAGCGCAGATCCGGGACATGGTGCCGAGCAGTACTTC. Amino acid sequence: CSADPGHGAEQYF.

This clonotype was found a few times. This chain joins TRBV7-6 and TRBJ1-1; no clear D. Germline V lookup: CDR1 SGHVS, CDR2 FNYEAQ. V was trimmed by 4 bases and J by 4 bases, leaving 13 bases between them. CDR3 length equals 14 residues. CDR3 loop: CASSSLWGGTEAFF. DNA of the CDR3: TGTGCCAGCAGCTCGCTTTGGGGAGGCACTGAAGCTTTCTTT.

The sample holds a few counts of this clonotype. An end of the junction does not agree with germline; a read error may underlie this. V usage is TRBV9 and J usage is TRBJ1-1; D is perhaps TRBD1 (6 bases). The V gene's germline CDR1 is SGDLS and CDR2 YYNGEE. The CDR3 is 15 amino acids. The CDR3 DNA sequence: TGTGTCAGCAGTAAGGAAGGGGGTGTCAACACTGAAGCTTTCTTT. It translates to CVSSKEGGVNTEAFF.

This clonotype was picked up many times. The CDR3 region is CASSAGDTYEQYF. In DNA, the CDR3 is TGTGCCAGCAGCGCCGGGGACACTTACGAGCAGTACTTC. The V call is TRBV13, the J call TRBJ2-7; tentative D call: TRBD1 (6 bases). V lost 5 bases to trimming and J lost 4 bases, with 12 bases between them. The CDR3 loop spans 13 amino acids. Germline CDR1 and CDR2: PRHDT and FYEKMQ (reference sequence).

CDR3 DNA: TGTGCCAGCAGTCCGGAGGACAGGGACAGGTCACCCCTCCACTTT. Translation: CASSPEDRDRSPLHF. This rearrangement joins TRBV28 to TRBJ1-6; TRBD1 matches at 8 bases. The ends lost 5 bases at V and 10 bases at J; junction bases unmatched: 10. Per germline, CDR1 MDHEN and CDR2 SYDVKM. This CDR3 is built from 15 residues. The full variable domain, with the rest looked up from reference TRBV28 and TRBJ1-6, is DVKVTQSSRYLVKRTGEKVFLECVQDMDHENMFWYRQDPGLGLRLIYFSYDVKMKEKGDIPEGYSVSREKKERFSLILESASTNQTSMYLCASSPEDRDRSPLHFGNGTRLTVT.

Turning to this clonotype: An end of the junction differs from the germline gene, which may be a read error. The chain combines TRBV2 with TRBJ1-2, with a tentative D call TRBD1 (5 bases). The length of the CDR3 is 14 residues. Germline V CDR1 and CDR2: SNHLY, FYNNEI. The CDR3 DNA sequence: TGTGCCAACAGTGTTTGGGACCACACGGATGGCTACACCTTC. Amino acid sequence: CANSVWDHTDGYTF.

The chain employs TRBV12-3 or TRBV12-4 and TRBJ2-5; D is perhaps TRBD1 or TRBD2 (6 bases each). With 3 bases removed from V and 5 bases from J, the gap between germline ends came to 19 bases. CDR3 length equals 16 residues. CDR3 sequence reads: CASSFAGGASIETQYF. DNA for the CDR3: TGTGCCAGCAGTTTCGCCGGGGGCGCCTCTATTGAGACCCAGTACTTC.

This clonotype was recorded at least ten times. The V call is TRBV4-1, the J call TRBJ1-2, with D tentatively TRBD1 (6 bases). The CDR3 has 15 residues. V lost 3 bases and J lost 2, with 13 bases in between. Germline CDR1 is MGHRA and CDR2 is YSYEKL. CDR3 coding DNA: TGCGCCAGCAGCCAGACGGACAGATTCAACTATGGCTACACCTTC. As protein: CASSQTDRFNYGYTF.

This clonotype was seen repeatedly, ten times or more. The chain recombines TRBV27 with TRBJ2-7; 9 positions agree with TRBD1. With V trimmed by 0 bases and J by 1 base, 4 bases remained unmatched. CDR3 length equals 16 residues. The germline V gene has CDR1 MNHEY and CDR2 SMNVEV (reference sequence). CDR3: CASSLSGQGASYEQYF. CDR3 nucleotide sequence: TGTGCCAGCAGTTTATCGGGACAGGGTGCGTCCTACGAGCAGTACTTC.

This clonotype occurred many times. The genes are TRBV20-1 and TRBJ1-6; weak D call: TRBD1 (5 bases). Germline CDR1 and CDR2: DFQATT and SNEGSKA (reference sequence). The length of the CDR3 is 13 residues. V was trimmed by 5 bases and J by 6 bases, leaving 11 bases between them. The CDR3 DNA is TGCAGTGCTTCTGGACACTTTAATTCACCCCTCCACTTT. Its translation is CSASGHFNSPLHF.

The chain is built from TRBV27 and TRBJ1-1, with unresolved D. Per the germline V gene, CDR1 is MNHEY and CDR2 is SMNVEV (reference sequence). The CDR3 is 14 residues long. The ends were cut back, 5 bases at V and 7 bases at J, with 17 bases in the middle. DNA of the CDR3: TGTGCCAGCAGTCCCGGGGTTCTGCTTGGTGAAGCTTTCTTT. This codes for CASSPGVLLGEAFF.

This clonotype turned up a few times. This rearrangement joins TRBV20-1 to TRBJ1-4; D is undetermined. V lost 5 bases to trimming and J lost 3 bases, with 13 bases between them. This CDR3 region has 14 residues. The germline V gene has CDR1 DFQATT and CDR2 SNEGSKA (reference sequence). CDR3 nucleotide sequence: TGCAGTGCTCCTGAGACGGAGGCTAATGAAAAACTGTTTTTT. Translating gives CSAPETEANEKLFF.

V gene TRBV7-7 combines with J gene TRBJ1-5; 7 bases match TRBD1. V lost 0 bases, J lost 8 bases, and 1 base stayed unmatched. The CDR3 contains 13 residues. The germline gives CDR1 SSHAT, CDR2 FNYEAQ (reference sequence). CDR3: CASSLAQGEPQHF. In DNA form, the CDR3 reads TGTGCCAGCAGCTTAGCTCAGGGGGAGCCCCAGCATTTT.

Concerning this clonotype itself: A much larger clone lies one base from this, so it may be a read error. This rearrangement joins TRBV29-1 to TRBJ2-7; D not certain. Germline assignment: CDR1 SQVTM and CDR2 ANQGSEA. The CDR3 has 14 residues. This CDR3 reads CCVVRQDHSYEQYF. DNA for the CDR3: TGCTGCGTTGTGCGCCAGGACCACTCCTACGAGCAGTACTTC.

This clonotype was recorded at least ten times. The chain carries TRBV12-3 or TRBV12-4 and TRBJ2-5, with TRBD1 as a possible D gene (5 bases). The CDR3 runs 14 residues. Between the trimmed V and J ends, which lost 0 bases and 5 bases, there was a span of 10 bases. CDR3 region: CASSLAGAAETQYF. The DNA of the CDR3 is TGTGCCAGCAGTTTAGCAGGGGCTGCGGAGACCCAGTACTTC.

The rearrangement uses TRBV24-1 and TRBJ2-3, with D possibly being TRBD1 (6 bases). This CDR3 has 15 amino acids. The V end was cut by 3 bases, the J end by 4 bases, with 13 bases between. Per the germline V gene, CDR1 is KGHDR and CDR2 is SFDVKD. The CDR3 sequence: CATSDSEGVADTQYF. DNA for the CDR3: TGTGCCACCAGTGATAGCGAGGGGGTTGCAGATACGCAGTATTTT.

The V call is TRBV19, the J call TRBJ2-7; TRBD1 matches at 9 bases. The ends lost 7 bases at V and 3 bases at J; junction bases unmatched: 4. The germline gives CDR1 LNHDA, CDR2 SQIVND (reference sequence). The CDR3 runs to 13 residues. The CDR3 bases are TGTGCCAGTAACGTGGGACAGGGCTACGAGCAGTACTTC. Protein: CASNVGQGYEQYF.

This clonotype was counted a few times. CDR3: CASIGLMNTEAFF. The DNA for the CDR3 is TGTGCCAGTATTGGATTGATGAACACTGAAGCTTTCTTT. V is TRBV19 and J is TRBJ1-1; no clear D gene. The CDR3 is made up of 13 amino acids. Germline assignment: CDR1 LNHDA and CDR2 SQIVND (reference sequence). V was pared by 7 bases and J by 0 bases, with 9 bases between.

The rearrangement links TRBV19 to TRBJ2-2; 7 bases are shared with TRBD1. The germline V gene encodes CDR1 LNHDA and CDR2 SQIVND (reference sequence). The CDR3 loop spans 15 amino acids. Trimming removed 1 base from V and 5 bases from J; junction bases left unmatched: 4. Written as DNA, the CDR3 is TGTGCCAGTAGTATAGCCTCGACAGGGACCGGGGAGCTGTTTTTT. Amino acids: CASSIASTGTGELFF.

This clonotype showed up many times. V usage is TRBV29-1 and J usage is TRBJ2-1; D is possibly TRBD1 or TRBD2 (6 bases each). Germline assignment: CDR1 SQVTM and CDR2 ANQGSEA. The length of the CDR3 is 15 residues. Trimming removed 6 bases at V and 5 bases at J, with 20 bases between. The DNA for the CDR3 is TGCAGCGTCGAGGGGGGAGGCGGGGAGGACAATGAGCAGTTCTTC. Amino acid sequence: CSVEGGGGEDNEQFF.

This clonotype is a singleton in its sample. With a much larger clone just one base away, this may be a read error. The rearrangement uses TRBV29-1 and TRBJ2-2; D unresolved. Trimming stripped 5 bases from V and 4 bases from J, with 8 bases between. The germline V gene has CDR1 SQVTM and CDR2 ANQGSEA. The CDR3 contains 12 residues. DNA for the CDR3: TGCAGCGTTCTAACACCCACCGGGGAGCTGTTTTTT. Amino acid sequence: CSVLTPTGELFF.

The V and J genes are TRBV11-2 and TRBJ1-2, with D tentatively TRBD1 (6 bases). This CDR3 is 16 amino acids long. V dropped 5 bases and J dropped 2 bases, with 18 bases sitting between them. Germline CDR1 and CDR2: SGHAT and FQNNGV. The DNA of the CDR3 is TGTGCCAGCAGCCCCCACCTCGGGGGCGAGAACTATGGCTACACCTTC. This sequence encodes CASSPHLGGENYGYTF.

Notes on this clonotype: Since a much larger clone is just one base distant, this may be a read error. This chain connects TRBV29-1 to TRBJ1-2; TRBD1 matches 9 bases. The CDR3 is 16 residues long. Germline V lookup: CDR1 SQVTM, CDR2 ANQGSEA. CDR3 DNA sequence: TGCAGCGTTGAAGACATGGACAGGGGAACTAACTATGGCAACACCTTC. The encoded protein is CSVEDMDRGTNYGNTF.

The genes are TRBV28 and TRBJ1-5, with a tentative D call TRBD1 (6 bases). V lost 5 bases and J lost 6, with 17 bases in between. The CDR3 contains 15 residues. Germline CDR1 and CDR2: MDHEN and SYDVKM. In DNA, the CDR3 is TGTGCCAGCAGTGTACACAGGGCGGCAGGTCAGCCCCAGCATTTT. Residues: CASSVHRAAGQPQHF.

The chain recombines TRBV19 with TRBJ2-7; D call uncertain. Trimming removed 5 bases at V and 5 bases at J, with 7 bases between. The V gene's germline CDR1 is LNHDA and CDR2 SQIVND (reference sequence). This CDR3 spans 11 amino acids. The CDR3 loop reads CASSHRHEQYF. The CDR3 DNA reads as TGTGCCAGTAGTCATCGTCACGAGCAGTACTTC.

In this sample, this clonotype turned up many times. The rearrangement joins TRBV6-5 to TRBJ1-1, with a tentative D call TRBD1 (6 bases). The CDR3 extends over 13 amino acids. CDR1 is MNHEY, CDR2 SVGAGI, per germline. Deletions cut 5 bases from V and 3 bases from J, with 10 bases between. In DNA form, the CDR3 reads TGTGCCAGCAGTGAAACAGGGTACACTGAAGCTTTCTTT. Translation gives CASSETGYTEAFF.